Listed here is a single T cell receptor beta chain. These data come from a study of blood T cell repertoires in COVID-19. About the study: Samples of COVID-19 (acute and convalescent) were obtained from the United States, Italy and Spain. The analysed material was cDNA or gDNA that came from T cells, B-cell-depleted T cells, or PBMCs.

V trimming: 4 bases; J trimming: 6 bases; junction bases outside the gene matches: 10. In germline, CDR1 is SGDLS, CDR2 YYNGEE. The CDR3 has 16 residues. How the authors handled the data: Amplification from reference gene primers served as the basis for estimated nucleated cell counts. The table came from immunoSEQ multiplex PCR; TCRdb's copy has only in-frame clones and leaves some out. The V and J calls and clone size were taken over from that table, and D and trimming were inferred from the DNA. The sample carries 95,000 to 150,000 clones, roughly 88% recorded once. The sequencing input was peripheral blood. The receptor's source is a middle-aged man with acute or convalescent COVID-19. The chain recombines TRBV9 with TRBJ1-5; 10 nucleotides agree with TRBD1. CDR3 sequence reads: CASSSGTGVPGQPQHF. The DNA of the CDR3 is TGTGCCAGCAGCTCCGGGACAGGGGTCCCGGGTCAGCCCCAGCATTTT.